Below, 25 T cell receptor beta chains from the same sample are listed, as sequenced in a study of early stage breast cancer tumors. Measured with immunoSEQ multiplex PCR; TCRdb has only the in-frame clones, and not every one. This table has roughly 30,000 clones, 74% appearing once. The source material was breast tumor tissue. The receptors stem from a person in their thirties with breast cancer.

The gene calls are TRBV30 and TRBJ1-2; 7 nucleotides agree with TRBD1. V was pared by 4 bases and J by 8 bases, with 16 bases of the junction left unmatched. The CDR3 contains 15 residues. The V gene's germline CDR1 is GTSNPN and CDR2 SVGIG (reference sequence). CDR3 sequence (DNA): TGTGCCTGGACCCACCCGCCGACAGGGATGATGGGCTACACCTTC. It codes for CAWTHPPTGMMGYTF.

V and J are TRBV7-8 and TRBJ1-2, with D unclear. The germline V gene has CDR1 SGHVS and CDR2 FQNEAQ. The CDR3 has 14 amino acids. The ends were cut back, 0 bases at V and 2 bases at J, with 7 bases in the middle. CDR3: CASSLAGKNYGYTF. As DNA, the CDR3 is TGTGCCAGCAGCTTAGCCGGGAAGAACTATGGCTACACCTTC.

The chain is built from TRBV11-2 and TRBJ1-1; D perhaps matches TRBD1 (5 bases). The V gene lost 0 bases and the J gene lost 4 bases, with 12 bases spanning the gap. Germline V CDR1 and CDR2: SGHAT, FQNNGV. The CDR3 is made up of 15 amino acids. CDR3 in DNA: TGTGCCAGCAGCTTAGATCGGGGGGTGGGCACTGAAGCTTTCTTT. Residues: CASSLDRGVGTEAFF.

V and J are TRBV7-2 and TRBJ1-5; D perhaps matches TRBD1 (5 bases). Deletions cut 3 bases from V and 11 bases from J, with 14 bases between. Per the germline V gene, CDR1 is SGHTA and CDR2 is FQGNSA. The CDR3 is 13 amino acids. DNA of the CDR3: TGTGCCAGCAGCTTCGACAGTTATGGGGCCCAGCATTTT. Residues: CASSFDSYGAQHF. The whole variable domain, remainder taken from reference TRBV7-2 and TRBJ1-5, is GAGVSQSPSNKVTEKGKDVELRCDPISGHTALYWYRQSLGQGLEFLIYFQGNSAPDKSGLPSDRFSAERTGGSVSTLTIQRTQQEDSAVYLCASSFDSYGAQHFGDGTRLSIL.

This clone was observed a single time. The CDR3 DNA reads as TGTGCCAGCAGCTTCCTCCCCTCCCCATCTGTTTATGCCTACAATGAGCAGTTCTTC. This sequence encodes CASSFLPSPSVYAYNEQFF. V gene TRBV5-5 combines with J gene TRBJ2-1, with no clear D. In germline, CDR1 is SGHKS, CDR2 YYEKEE (reference sequence). CDR3 length: 19 amino acids. V was clipped by 2 bases and J by 2 bases, with 23 bases between them.

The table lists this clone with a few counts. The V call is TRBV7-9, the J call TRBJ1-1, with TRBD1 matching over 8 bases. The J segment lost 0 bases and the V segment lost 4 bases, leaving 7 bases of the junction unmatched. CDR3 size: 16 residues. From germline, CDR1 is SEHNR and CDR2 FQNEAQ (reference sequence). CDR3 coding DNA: TGTGCCAGCAGCTCGCAGGGGGCGGTTATGAACACTGAAGCTTTCTTT. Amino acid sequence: CASSSQGAVMNTEAFF.

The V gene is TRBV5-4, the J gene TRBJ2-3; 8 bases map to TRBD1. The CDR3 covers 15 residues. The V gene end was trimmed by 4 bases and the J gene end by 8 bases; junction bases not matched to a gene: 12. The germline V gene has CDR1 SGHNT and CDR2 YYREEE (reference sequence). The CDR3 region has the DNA TGTGCCAGCAGCCTGGGGACAGGTGTTGGGGGTACGCAGTATTTT. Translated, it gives CASSLGTGVGGTQYF.

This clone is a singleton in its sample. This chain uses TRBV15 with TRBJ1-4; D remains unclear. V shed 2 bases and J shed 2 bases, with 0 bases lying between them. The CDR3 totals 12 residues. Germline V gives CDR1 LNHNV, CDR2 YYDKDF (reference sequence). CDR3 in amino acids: CATSRTNEKLFF. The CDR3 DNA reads TGTGCCACCAGCAGAACTAATGAAAAACTGTTTTTT.

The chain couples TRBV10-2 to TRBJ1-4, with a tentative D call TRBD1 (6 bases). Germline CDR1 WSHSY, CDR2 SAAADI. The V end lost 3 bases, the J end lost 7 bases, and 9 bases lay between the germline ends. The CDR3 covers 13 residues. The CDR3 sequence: CASSDRGFEKLFF. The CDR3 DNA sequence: TGCGCCAGCAGTGACAGGGGTTTTGAAAAACTGTTTTTT.

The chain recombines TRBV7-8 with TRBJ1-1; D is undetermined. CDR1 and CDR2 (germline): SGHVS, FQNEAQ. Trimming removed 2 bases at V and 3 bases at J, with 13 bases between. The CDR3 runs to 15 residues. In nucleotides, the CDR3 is TGTGCCAGCAGCTTAATTACTCGGGCGGACACTGAAGCTTTCTTT. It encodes CASSLITRADTEAFF.

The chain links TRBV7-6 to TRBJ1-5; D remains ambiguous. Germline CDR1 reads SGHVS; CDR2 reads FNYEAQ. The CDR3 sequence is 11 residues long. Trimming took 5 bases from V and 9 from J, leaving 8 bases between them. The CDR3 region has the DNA TGTGCCAGCAGCCCCGTGGGGCCCCAGCATTTT. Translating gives CASSPVGPQHF.

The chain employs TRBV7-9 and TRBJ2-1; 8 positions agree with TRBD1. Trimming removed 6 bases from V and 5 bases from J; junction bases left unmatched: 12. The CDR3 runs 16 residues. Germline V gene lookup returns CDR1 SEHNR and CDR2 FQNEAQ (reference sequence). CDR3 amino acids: CASSKDRVNIDNEQFF. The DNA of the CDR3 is TGTGCCAGCAGTAAGGACAGGGTGAACATAGACAATGAGCAGTTCTTC.

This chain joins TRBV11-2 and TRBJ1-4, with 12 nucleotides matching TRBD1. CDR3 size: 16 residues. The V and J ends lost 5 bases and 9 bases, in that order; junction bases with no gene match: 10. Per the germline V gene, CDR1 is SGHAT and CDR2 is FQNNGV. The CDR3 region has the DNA TGTGCCAGCAGCCGCCCCCCGGGACAGGGGGCGAAAAAACTGTTTTTT. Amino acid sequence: CASSRPPGQGAKKLFF. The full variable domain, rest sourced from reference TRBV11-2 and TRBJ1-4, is EAGVAQSPRYKIIEKRQSVAFWCNPISGHATLYWYQQILGQGPKLLIQFQNNGVVDDSQLPKDRFSAERLKGVDSTLKIQPAKLEDSAVYLCASSRPPGQGAKKLFFGSGTQLSVL.

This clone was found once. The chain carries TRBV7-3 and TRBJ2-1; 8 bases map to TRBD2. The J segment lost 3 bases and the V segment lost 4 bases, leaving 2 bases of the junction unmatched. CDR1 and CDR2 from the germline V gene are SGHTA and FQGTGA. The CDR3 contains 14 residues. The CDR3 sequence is CASSSGLGYNEQFF. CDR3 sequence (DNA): TGTGCCAGCAGCTCGGGACTAGGCTACAATGAGCAGTTCTTC.

In DNA form, the CDR3 reads TGTGCCACTGAACCTCCGGGACAGGGATGGGGCTATGGCTACACCTTC. Amino acid sequence: CATEPPGQGWGYGYTF. The chain is built from TRBV19 and TRBJ1-2, with 9 bases aligning to TRBD1. Per germline, CDR1 LNHDA and CDR2 SQIVND (reference sequence). This CDR3 comprises 16 residues. Germline trimming cut 10 bases from V and 4 bases from J; bases unmatched to any gene: 16.

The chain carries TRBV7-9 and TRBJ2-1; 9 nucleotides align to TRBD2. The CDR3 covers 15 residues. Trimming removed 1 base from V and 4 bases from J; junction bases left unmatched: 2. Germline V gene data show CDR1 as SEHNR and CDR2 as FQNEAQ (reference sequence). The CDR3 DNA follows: TGTGCCAGCAGCTTAGTAGCGGGAGTATACAATGAGCAGTTCTTC. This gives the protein CASSLVAGVYNEQFF. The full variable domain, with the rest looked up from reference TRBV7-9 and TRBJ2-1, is DTGVSQNPRHKITKRGQNVTFRCDPISEHNRLYWYRQTLGQGPEFLTYFQNEAQLEKSRLLSDRFSAERPKGSFSTLEIQRTEQGDSAMYLCASSLVAGVYNEQFFGPGTRLTVL.

The CDR3 is CASSAGTGYYSNTEAFF. In DNA, the CDR3 is TGTGCCAGCAGTGCCGGGACAGGATACTACTCGAACACTGAAGCTTTCTTT. V and J are TRBV27 and TRBJ1-1, with 8 positions matching TRBD1. Unmatched junction bases numbered 12, after V lost 5 bases and J lost 1 base. CDR1 is MNHEY, CDR2 SMNVEV, per germline (reference sequence). The CDR3 has 17 residues.

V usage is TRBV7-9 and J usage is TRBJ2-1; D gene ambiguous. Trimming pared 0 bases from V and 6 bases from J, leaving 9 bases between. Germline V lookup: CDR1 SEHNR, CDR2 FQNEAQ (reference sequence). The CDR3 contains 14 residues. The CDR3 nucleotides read TGTGCCAGCAGCTTAGCGACATCGTTCAATGAGCAGTTCTTC. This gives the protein CASSLATSFNEQFF.

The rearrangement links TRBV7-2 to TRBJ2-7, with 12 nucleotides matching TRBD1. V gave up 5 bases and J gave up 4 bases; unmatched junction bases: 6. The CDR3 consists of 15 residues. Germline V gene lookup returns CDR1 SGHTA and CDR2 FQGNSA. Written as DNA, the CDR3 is TGTGCCAGCAGCCCTAGGGACAGGGGGCGGTACGAGCAGTACTTC. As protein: CASSPRDRGRYEQYF.

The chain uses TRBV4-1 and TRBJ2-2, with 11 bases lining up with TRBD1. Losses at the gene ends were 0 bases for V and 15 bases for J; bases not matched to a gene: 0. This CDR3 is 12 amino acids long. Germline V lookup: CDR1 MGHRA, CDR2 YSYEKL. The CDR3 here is CASSQEGQGVFF. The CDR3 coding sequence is TGCGCCAGCAGCCAAGAGGGACAGGGGGTGTTTTTT.

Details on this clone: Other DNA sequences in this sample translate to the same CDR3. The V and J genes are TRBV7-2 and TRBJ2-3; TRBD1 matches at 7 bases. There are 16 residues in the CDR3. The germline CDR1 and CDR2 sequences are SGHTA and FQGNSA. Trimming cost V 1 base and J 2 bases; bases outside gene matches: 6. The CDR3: CASSLGGRGFTDTQYF. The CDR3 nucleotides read TGTGCCAGCAGCTTAGGGGGCAGGGGGTTCACAGATACGCAGTATTTT. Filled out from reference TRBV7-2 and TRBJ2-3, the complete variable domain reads GAGVSQSPSNKVTEKGKDVELRCDPISGHTALYWYRQSLGQGLEFLIYFQGNSAPDKSGLPSDRFSAERTGGSVSTLTIQRTQQEDSAVYLCASSLGGRGFTDTQYFGPGTRLTVL.

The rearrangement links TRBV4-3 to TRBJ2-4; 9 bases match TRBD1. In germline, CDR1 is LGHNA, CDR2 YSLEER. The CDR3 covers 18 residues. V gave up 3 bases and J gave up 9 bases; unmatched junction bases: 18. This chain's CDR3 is CASSQSSIRTGVLSIQYF. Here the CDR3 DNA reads TGCGCCAGCAGCCAGAGTAGTATCAGGACAGGGGTTTTGAGCATTCAGTACTTC.

The CDR3 spells CASRRGQGDPEQYF. In nucleotides, the CDR3 is TGTGCCAGCAGAAGAGGACAGGGAGACCCCGAGCAGTACTTC. The chain has TRBV2 and TRBJ2-7, with 8 bases lining up with TRBD1. CDR1 and CDR2 (germline): SNHLY, FYNNEI. J was trimmed by 6 bases and V by 6 bases; bases with no gene match: 10. The length of the CDR3 is 14 residues.

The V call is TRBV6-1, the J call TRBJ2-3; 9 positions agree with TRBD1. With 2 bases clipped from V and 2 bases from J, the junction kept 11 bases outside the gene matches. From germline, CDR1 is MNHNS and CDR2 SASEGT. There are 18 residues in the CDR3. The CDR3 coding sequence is TGTGCCAGCAGTGAATCTACGGGACAGGGAGTCTTCACAGATACGCAGTATTTT. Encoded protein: CASSESTGQGVFTDTQYF.

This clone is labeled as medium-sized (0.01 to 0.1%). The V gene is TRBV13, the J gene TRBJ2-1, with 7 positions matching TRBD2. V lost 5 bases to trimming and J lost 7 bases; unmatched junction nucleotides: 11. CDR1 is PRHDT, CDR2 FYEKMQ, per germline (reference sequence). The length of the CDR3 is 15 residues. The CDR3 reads CASSHYQVGGNEQFF. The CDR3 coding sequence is TGTGCCAGCAGCCACTATCAGGTGGGAGGGAATGAGCAGTTCTTC. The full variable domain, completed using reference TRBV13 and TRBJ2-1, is AAGVIQSPRHLIKEKRETATLKCYPIPRHDTVYWYQQGPGQDPQFLISFYEKMQSDKGSIPDRFSAQQFSDYHSELNMSSLELGDSALYFCASSHYQVGGNEQFFGPGTRLTVL.